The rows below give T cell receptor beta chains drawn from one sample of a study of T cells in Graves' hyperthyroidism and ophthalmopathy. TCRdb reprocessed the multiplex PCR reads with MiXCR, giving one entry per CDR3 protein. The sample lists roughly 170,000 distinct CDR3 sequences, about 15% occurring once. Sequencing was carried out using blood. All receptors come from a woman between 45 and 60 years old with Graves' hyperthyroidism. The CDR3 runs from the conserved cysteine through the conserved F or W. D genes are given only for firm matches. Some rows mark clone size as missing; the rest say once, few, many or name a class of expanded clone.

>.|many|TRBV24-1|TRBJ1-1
TGTGCCACCAGTGATTCGTCACAGGAGGCTTTCTTT
CATSDSSQEAFF
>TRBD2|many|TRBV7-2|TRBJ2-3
TGTGCCAGCAGCAAAAGAGGGGGAAGACTAGCGGGCACAGATACGCAGTATTTT
CASSKRGGRLAGTDTQYF
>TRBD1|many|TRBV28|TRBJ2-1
TGTGCCAGCAGCCCGTTGGGTCGGTGGGGACAGGGGGCCGGGAATGAGCAGTTCTTC
CASSPLGRWGQGAGNEQFF
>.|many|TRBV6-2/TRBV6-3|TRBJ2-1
TGTGCCAGCGGGGACGGGGCGGGTGAGCAGTTCTTC
CASGDGAGEQFF
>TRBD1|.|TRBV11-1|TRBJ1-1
TGTGCCAGCAGCGTCACGGGACAGGGCCTGAACACTGAAGCTTTCTTT
CASSVTGQGLNTEAFF
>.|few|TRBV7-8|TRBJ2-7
TGTGCCAGCAGCTTAGGACAGTCCTACGAGCGGTACTTC
CASSLGQSYERYF
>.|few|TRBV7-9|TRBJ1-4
TGTGCCAGCAGCTTACTCTTAAATAATGAAAAACTGTTTTTT
CASSLLLNNEKLFF
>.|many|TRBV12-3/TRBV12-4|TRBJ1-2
TGTGCCAGCAGTTACTCACAGGGATCAGTGGGCGGCTACACCTTC
CASSYSQGSVGGYTF
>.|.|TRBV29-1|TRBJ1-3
TGCAGCGTTCGACACCTCAAGGACACCATATATTTT
CSVRHLKDTIYF
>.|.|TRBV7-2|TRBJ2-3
TGTGCCAGTCGGAGAGGGCCTCACACAGATACGCAGTATTTT
CASRRGPHTDTQYF
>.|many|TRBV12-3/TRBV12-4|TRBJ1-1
TGTGCCAGCAGTTTAAGCGTCGGAGACATGAACACTGAAGCTTTCTTT
CASSLSVGDMNTEAFF
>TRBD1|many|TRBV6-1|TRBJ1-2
TGTGCCAGCAGTATAAGGACAGGGGCAAGCGGCTACACCTTC
CASSIRTGASGYTF
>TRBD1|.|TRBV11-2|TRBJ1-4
TGTGCCAGCATCCCCGGGCGGACAGGGGGATTCCTTAATGAAAAACTGTTTTTT
CASIPGRTGGFLNEKLFF
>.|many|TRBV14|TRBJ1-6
TGTGCCAGCAGCCAAGATTCGGCGACACGACCTTACCATTCACCCCTCCACTTT
CASSQDSATRPYHSPLHF
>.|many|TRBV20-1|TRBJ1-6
TGCAGTGCTAATACCGGCGGGATTGGGGATTCACCCCTCCACTTT
CSANTGGIGDSPLHF
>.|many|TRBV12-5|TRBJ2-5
TGTGCTAGTGGTTTGGAATGGGCAGAGACCCAGTACTTC
CASGLEWAETQYF
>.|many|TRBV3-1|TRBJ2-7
TGTGCCAGCAGCCAAGGCCGGACAGAGCAGTACTTC
CASSQGRTEQYF
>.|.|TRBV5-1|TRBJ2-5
TGCGCCAGCAGCTTCGGTGGAGGGGAGACCCAGTACTTC
CASSFGGGETQYF
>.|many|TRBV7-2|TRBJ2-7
TGTGCCAGCAGCCCCCTCCGGGTCCCGAGCTCCTACGAGCAGTACTTC
CASSPLRVPSSYEQYF
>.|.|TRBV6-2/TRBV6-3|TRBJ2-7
TGTGCCAGCAGTTGCTCGCCCCGGGGGACCGAGCAGTACTTC
CASSCSPRGTEQYF
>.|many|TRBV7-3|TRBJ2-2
TGTGCCAGCAGCTTGACCAGATCCACCGGGGAGCTGTTTTTT
CASSLTRSTGELFF
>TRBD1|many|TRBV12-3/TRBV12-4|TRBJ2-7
TGTGCCAGCAGAACACAGGGGGCGGCCTACGAGCAGTACTTC
CASRTQGAAYEQYF
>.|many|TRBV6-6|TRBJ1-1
TGTGCCAGCAGTTACTCGGTGAACACTGAAGCTTTCTTT
CASSYSVNTEAFF
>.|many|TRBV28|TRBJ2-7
TGTGCCAGCTTGTCCGGAGGGGGCCTCTACGAGCAGTACTTC
CASLSGGGLYEQYF
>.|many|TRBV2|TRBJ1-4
TGTGCCAGCAGGGACCGGGCCAATAATGAAAAACTGTTTTTT
CASRDRANNEKLFF
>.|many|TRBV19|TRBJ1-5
TGTGCCAGTAGTACGGACAGTTTGCTACGGCCCCAGCATTTT
CASSTDSLLRPQHF
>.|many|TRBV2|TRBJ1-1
TGTGCCAGACAACGACAGGTTGAAGCTTTCTTT
CARQRQVEAFF
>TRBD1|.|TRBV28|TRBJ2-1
TGTGCCAGCACCCAAGGGGGCAGCCAAAATGAGCAGTTCTTC
CASTQGGSQNEQFF
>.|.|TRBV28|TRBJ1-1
TGTGCCAGCAGTTTGGGGACATTTGGGGAAAAAGCTTTCTTT
CASSLGTFGEKAFF
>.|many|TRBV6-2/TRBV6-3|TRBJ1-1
TGTGCCAGCAGCCACGGCAGGACTGAAGCTTTCTTT
CASSHGRTEAFF
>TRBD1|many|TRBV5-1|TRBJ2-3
TGCGCCAGCAGCGGCGGGACAGGGCACACAGATACGCAGTATTTT
CASSGGTGHTDTQYF
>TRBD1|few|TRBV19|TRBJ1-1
TGTGCCAGTAGCCTCAACAGGGGCATGGCTTTCTTT
CASSLNRGMAFF
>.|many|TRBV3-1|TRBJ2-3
TGTGCCAGCAGCCGAACGACAGTCACAGATACGCAGTATTTT
CASSRTTVTDTQYF
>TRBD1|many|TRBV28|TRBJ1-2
TGTGCCAGCAGGGGACAGGGAATGAGTGGCTACACCTTC
CASRGQGMSGYTF
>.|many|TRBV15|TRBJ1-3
TGTGCCACCAGCAGGGACGGTCACTCTGGAAACACCATATATTTT
CATSRDGHSGNTIYF
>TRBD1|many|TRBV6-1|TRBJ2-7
TGTGCCAGCAGTGATGGGAGACAGGGGGCCTACGAGCAGTACTTC
CASSDGRQGAYEQYF